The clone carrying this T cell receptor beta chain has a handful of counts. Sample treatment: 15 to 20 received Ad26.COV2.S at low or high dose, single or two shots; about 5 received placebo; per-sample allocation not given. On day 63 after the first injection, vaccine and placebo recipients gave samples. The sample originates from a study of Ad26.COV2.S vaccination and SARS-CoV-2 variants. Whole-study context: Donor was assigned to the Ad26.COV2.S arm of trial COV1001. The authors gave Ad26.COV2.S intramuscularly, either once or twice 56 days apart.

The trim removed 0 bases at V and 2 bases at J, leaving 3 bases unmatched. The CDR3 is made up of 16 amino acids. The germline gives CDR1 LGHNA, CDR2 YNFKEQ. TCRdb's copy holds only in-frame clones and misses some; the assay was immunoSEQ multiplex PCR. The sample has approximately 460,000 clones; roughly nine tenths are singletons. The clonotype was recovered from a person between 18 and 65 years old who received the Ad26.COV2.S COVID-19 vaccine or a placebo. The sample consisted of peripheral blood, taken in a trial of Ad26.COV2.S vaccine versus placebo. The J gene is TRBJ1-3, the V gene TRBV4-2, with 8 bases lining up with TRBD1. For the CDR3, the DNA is TGTGCCAGCAGCCAAGATCAGGGGGCGCCTGGAAACACCATATATTTT. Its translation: CASSQDQGAPGNTIYF.